This TCR beta chain originates from a study of metastatic and nonmetastatic thyroid tumors. Whole-study context: Repertoires were compared across blood and tumor or nodule tissue from malignant and benign thyroid patients.

Study-wide results and limits: Reportedly, malignant thyroid tumors had significantly higher TCR beta diversity than benign nodules, in blood and tumor.

Original data processing: The study took CDR3 differences across clinicopathological groups and made a distant-metastasis classifier for papillary thyroid cancer from them. TCRdb reassembled clones from the PCR reads with MiXCR. The V and J calls and clone size are TCRdb's, not the authors'. This table holds about 64,000 clones, approximately 4% found once. Until they underwent thyroid surgery, no patient had received any treatment. In germline, CDR1 is MNHNS, CDR2 SASEGT. Trimming removed 6 bases at V and 8 bases at J, with 16 bases between. The CDR3 extends over 13 amino acids. This clone was detected only a few times. As yet, its antigen is unknown. This sequence may be a read error, since a much larger clone differs from it by one base.

This clonotype originated in a female donor with papillary thyroid cancer or a benign thyroid nodule (not recorded which). Some clones in this sample may be carry-over from other donors' samples. The material sequenced was blood. This rearrangement joins TRBV6-1 to TRBJ2-5; no reliable D call. The CDR3 loop reads CASRTIGVDTQYF. For the CDR3, the DNA is TGTGCCAGCAGAACAATAGGTGTTGATACCCAGTACTTC.